A selection of T cell receptor beta chains follows, all from one sample in a study of graft-versus-host responses after intestinal transplantation. These TCRs' antigens remain unknown. Profiling relied on immunoSEQ multiplex PCR, and the TCRdb table lists in-frame clones only, not all of them. Among tens of thousands of clones listed, roughly 95% were seen once. The sample was unstimulated CD4+ T cells sorted from spleen or lymph node cells, taken before transplant. These receptors originate from a human donor who was the organ donor for an intestinal transplant. Both conserved end residues are part of each CDR3. The D gene is left open where the match is weak. Only some rows state a clone size, as once, few, many or a class for expanded clones.

TRBJ1-6 TRBV6-5 . TRBD1 CASRDRVNSPLHF TGTGCCAGCAGGGACAGGGTGAATTCACCCCTCCACTTT
TRBJ1-6 TRBV5-6 once TRBD1 CASSLKRRDRLENSPLHF TGTGCCAGCAGCCTTAAAAGGAGGGACAGGTTAGAGAATTCACCCCTCCACTTT
TRBJ1-1 TRBV13 . . CATHPMGGRSGTEAFF TGTGCTACACACCCCATGGGGGGGCGTTCGGGCACTGAAGCTTTCTTT
TRBJ2-3 TRBV10-2 . . CASSPRTVTSTDTQYF TGCGCCAGCAGCCCGCGGACTGTTACTAGCACAGATACGCAGTATTTT
TRBJ2-3 TRBV5-5 . . CASSDREVRGTDTQYF TGTGCCAGCAGCGACCGGGAAGTTAGGGGCACAGATACGCAGTATTTT
TRBJ2-3 TRBV5-4 . TRBD2 CASSLDASGATDTQYF TGTGCCAGCAGCTTGGACGCTAGCGGGGCCACAGATACGCAGTATTTT
TRBJ2-3 TRBV14 . . CASSQTRGTDTQYF TGTGCCAGCAGCCAAACAAGAGGCACAGATACGCAGTATTTT
TRBJ1-1 TRBV18 . TRBD1 CASSPDRARGLVNTEAFF TGTGCCAGCTCACCGGACAGGGCACGGGGACTCGTGAACACTGAAGCTTTCTTT
TRBJ2-1 TRBV7-2 once . CASSLPGSSYNEQFF TGTGCCAGCAGCTTACCAGGCAGCTCCTACAATGAGCAGTTCTTC
TRBJ2-2 TRBV11-2 . TRBD2 CASSLAGGLSGELFF TGTGCCAGCAGCTTGGCGGGGGGGTTATCCGGGGAGCTGTTTTTT
TRBJ1-2 TRBV7-2 . . CASSLARLGGYGYTF TGTGCCAGCAGCTTAGCGCGGCTGGGGGGATATGGCTACACCTTC
TRBJ2-2 TRBV6-1 . . CASSEAQSQGLSTGELFF TGTGCCAGCAGTGAAGCGCAAAGTCAGGGGCTAAGTACCGGGGAGCTGTTTTTT
TRBJ2-6 TRBV7-2 . . CASSLAVQGSGANVLTF TGTGCCAGCAGCTTAGCGGTCCAGGGCTCTGGGGCCAACGTCCTGACTTTC
TRBJ2-5 TRBV5-4 once TRBD2 CASSPGTSGGQETQYF TGTGCCAGCAGCCCCGGGACTAGCGGGGGGCAAGAGACCCAGTACTTC
TRBJ1-1 TRBV5-5 . . CASSLMVPEAFF TGTGCCAGCAGCTTGATGGTACCGGAAGCTTTCTTT
TRBJ2-5 TRBV12-1 . . CASSFANQAGETQYF TGTGCCAGCAGCTTTGCGAACCAGGCAGGGGAGACCCAGTACTTC
TRBJ1-1 TRBV7-2 . TRBD1 CASSEGQGNTEAFF TGTGCCAGCAGCGAGGGACAGGGGAACACTGAAGCTTTCTTT
TRBJ1-5 TRBV6-5 . . CASSKGPINQPQHF TGTGCCAGCAGTAAAGGACCAATCAATCAGCCCCAGCATTTT
TRBJ2-7 TRBV7-2 . . CASSLYRGGYEQYF TGTGCCAGCAGCTTATACAGGGGGGGGTACGAGCAGTACTTC
TRBJ1-1 TRBV5-4 . . CASSGRGFGRNTEAFF TGTGCCTCCTCGGGACGGGGATTCGGACGGAACACTGAAGCTTTCTTT
TRBJ1-1 TRBV28 . TRBD1 CASSSPGQGKNTEAFF TGTGCCAGCAGTTCCCCGGGACAGGGAAAGAACACTGAAGCTTTCTTT
TRBJ2-7 TRBV5-1 once TRBD2 CASSPLAGASYEQYF TGCGCCAGCAGCCCGCTAGCGGGGGCCTCCTACGAGCAGTACTTC
TRBJ1-2 TRBV4-1 . . CASSPPNAKEGYTF TGCGCCAGCAGCCCCCCGAACGCGAAGGAAGGCTACACCTTC
TRBJ1-1 TRBV29-1 . . CSVPGATSGRTEAFF TGCAGCGTGCCCGGGGCTACATCGGGGCGGACTGAAGCTTTCTTT